The clone carrying this T cell receptor (beta chain) was counted only a few times. The antigen remains undetermined. The use of a sample-barcoded 5' primer and a J-beta primer mix characterized a second PCR of about 7 to 12 cycles. Each CDR3 protein is one row after TCRdb ran MiXCR on the 5' RACE reads. The data show 1.5 million to 2 million distinct CDR3 sequences, about 30% seen once. The data were taken from a study of blood T cells in healthy people across ages. The study's findings and limits: Among long-lived donors, naive CD4+ cells were more numerous and diversity higher than in aged donors.

The source is a woman aged 25 to 39 in good health. The sequenced material came from blood.

DNA of the CDR3: TGTGCCAGCAGCCAGGGGGGGGGCAGGTACGAGCAGTACTTC. Its protein is CASSQGGGRYEQYF. The chain links TRBV7-2 to TRBJ2-7; D may correspond to TRBD1 or TRBD2 (7 bases each). Germline-derived CDR1 and CDR2 are SGHTA and FQGNSA. V was cut by 5 bases and J by 4 bases, with 15 bases left in between. There are 14 residues in the CDR3. The variable domain in full, with the rest retrieved from reference TRBV7-2 and TRBJ2-7, is GAGVSQSPSNKVTEKGKDVELRCDPISGHTALYWYRQSLGQGLEFLIYFQGNSAPDKSGLPSDRFSAERTGGSVSTLTIQRTQQEDSAVYLCASSQGGGRYEQYFGPGTRLTVT.